This T cell receptor (beta chain) stems from a study of blood T cell repertoires in COVID-19 (TCRdb year 2020). In terms of the full investigation: Samples covering the acute and convalescent phases of COVID-19 were provided by collaborators in the United States, Italy and Spain. Sample metadata almost always included a de-identified subject ID, COVID-19 status, age in years and sex. A freely available public database, intended as a resource for researchers studying the immune response to SARS-CoV-2, is where the repertoires were released. Samples came from the ongoing ImmuneRACE study (first 160 participants) plus 1,254 subjects from 6 global collaborators. The material from the prospective study consisted of cDNA or gDNA derived from T cells, B-cell-depleted T cells, or PBMCs. Where HLA class I and class II types were available, the types were taken from metadata supplied by the sample provider, not from assay-based typing. Subjects who had been exposed to COVID-19, were actively infected with it, or had recovered from it provided the deeply sampled blood TCRbeta repertoires that made up the dataset.

In Seattle, one collaborating source enrolled patients while the infection was active and tracked those patients longitudinally over the course of disease. The collaborating institutions used their own protocols to collect whole blood in K2EDTA tubes. Collaborator samples were shipped for TCRbeta analysis as frozen whole blood, isolated PBMCs, or DNA extracted from either sample type. Points on this clone: Its antigen is currently not known. One base away there is no much larger clone; base qualities are not given.

On the study overall, not on this receptor specifically: Clinical and demographic metadata were provided uncurated, with the amount varying by source and participant.

The immunoSEQ Assay, a bias-controlled multiplex PCR, was used to amplify TCRbeta CDR3 regions from genomic DNA. The paper's processing steps were these. Nucleated cell counts per sample were estimated from amplification of reference gene primers within the assay. Sequence reads were collapsed and filtered to measure the absolute abundance of every unique TCRbeta CDR3 rearrangement. For each sample, productive Simpson clonality was calculated by taking the square root of Simpson's diversity index across productive rearrangements. TCRdb took this table from immuneACCESS and kept in-frame rearrangements with V and J called. Such tables lack part of the clones; where checked against another copy, unresolved V genes explain under half of the gap, and the rest is unexplained. The DNA gave D and trimming, while V, J and clone size come from that table. The table for this sample lists 150,000 to 200,000 clones; 80% to 90% of them were counted only once. Around 9.9% of the sample rests with the top ten.

From cysteine to phenylalanine, the CDR3 is 15 amino acids long. The sequence is cut down to CDR3 DNA, 45 bases in frame from base 1. Trimming leaves V shorter by 3 bases and J shorter by 4 bases, with the junction holding 7 bases beyond the gene matches. CDR1 is given as MNHNS and CDR2 as SASEGT, both from the germline V gene. The sequenced sample was peripheral blood. The chain employs TRBV6-1 and TRBJ2-3; 7 central bases correspond to TRBD2. This TCR came from a woman aged 55-70 years with COVID-19, enrolled during active disease. DNA sequence: TGTGCCAGCAGTGAGCGGGGGACCGTCGCAGATACGCAGTATTTT. This translates into CASSERGTVADTQYF.